This T cell receptor (beta chain) stems from a study of T-cell reconstitution after alpha-beta-depleted transplantation in children. The CDR3 extends over 13 amino acids. The V end lost 6 bases, the J end lost 6 bases, and 14 bases lay between the germline ends. The germline V gene has CDR1 WNHNN and CDR2 SYGVQD (reference sequence). This sample's TCRbeta library carried unique molecular identifier barcodes. One entry per CDR3 protein, called by TCRdb with MiXCR from the PCR reads. The table shows under 350,000 distinct CDR3 sequences, with about 10% occurring only once. This clonotype has just a few counts.

The specimen was PBMCs from the stem cell graft donor, collected from the stem cell graft. This TCR was recovered from a human donor who donated a stem cell graft to a child with SCID. The chain couples TRBV10-1 to TRBJ1-1; D gene ambiguous. The CDR3 is CASSADMGAEAFF. CDR3 sequence (DNA): TGCGCCAGCAGCGCAGATATGGGCGCTGAAGCTTTCTTT.